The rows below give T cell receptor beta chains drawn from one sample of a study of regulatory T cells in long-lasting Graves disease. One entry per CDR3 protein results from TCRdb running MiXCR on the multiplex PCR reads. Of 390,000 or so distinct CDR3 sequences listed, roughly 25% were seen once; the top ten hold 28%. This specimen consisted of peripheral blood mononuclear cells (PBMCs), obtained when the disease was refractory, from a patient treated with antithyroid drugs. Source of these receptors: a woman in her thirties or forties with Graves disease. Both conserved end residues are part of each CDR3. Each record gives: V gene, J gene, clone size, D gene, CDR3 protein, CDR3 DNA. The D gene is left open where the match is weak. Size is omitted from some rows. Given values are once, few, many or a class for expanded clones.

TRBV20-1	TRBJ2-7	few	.	CSARQALIYEQYF	TGCAGTGCTAGACAGGCGCTAATCTACGAGCAGTACTTC
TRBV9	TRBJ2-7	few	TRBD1	CASSGTGFEQYF	TGTGCCAGCAGCGGGACAGGGTTCGAGCAGTACTTC
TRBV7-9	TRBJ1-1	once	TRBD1	CASSPGQGGLGTEAFF	TGTGCCAGCAGCCCCGGACAGGGGGGGCTTGGGACTGAAGCTTTCTTT
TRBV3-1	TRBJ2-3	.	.	CASSQDQGRTDTQYF	TGTGCCAGCAGCCAAGATCAGGGACGCACAGATACGCAGTATTTT
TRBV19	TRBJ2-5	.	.	CASKGRSQETQYF	TGTGCCAGTAAAGGGCGGTCCCAAGAGACCCAGTACTTC
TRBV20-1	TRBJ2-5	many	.	CSAHHPAETQYF	TGCAGTGCCCATCACCCGGCGGAGACCCAGTACTTC
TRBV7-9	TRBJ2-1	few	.	CASSLEGWEQFF	TGTGCCAGCAGCTTAGAGGGCTGGGAGCAGTTCTTC
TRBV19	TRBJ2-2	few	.	CASSIFDGNTGELFF	TGTGCCAGTAGTATATTTGACGGAAACACCGGGGAGCTGTTTTTT
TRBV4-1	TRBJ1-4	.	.	CASSQPMSEKLFF	TGCGCCAGCAGCCAACCTATGAGTGAAAAACTGTTTTTT
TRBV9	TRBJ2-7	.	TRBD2	CASSDIAGGEYEQYF	TGTGCCAGCAGCGACATAGCGGGAGGAGAATACGAGCAGTACTTC
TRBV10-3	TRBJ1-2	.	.	CALRTVGRNYGYTF	TGTGCCCTCCGGACAGTGGGGAGGAACTATGGCTACACCTTC
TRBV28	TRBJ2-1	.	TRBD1	CASSPNLGQGMTGTWNEQFF	TGTGCCAGCAGCCCGAATTTGGGACAGGGGATGACCGGGACATGGAATGAGCAGTTCTTC
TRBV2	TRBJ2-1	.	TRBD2	CASSNGLAGYNERFF	TGTGCCAGCAGTAACGGGCTAGCGGGATACAATGAGCGGTTCTTC
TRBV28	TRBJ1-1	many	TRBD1	CASSLTGEGTEAFF	TGTGCCAGCAGTTTAACAGGGGAAGGGACTGAAGCTTTCTTT
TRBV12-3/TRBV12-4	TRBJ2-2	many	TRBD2	CASSSGRQNTGELFF	TGTGCCAGCAGTAGCGGGAGGCAGAACACCGGGGAGCTGTTTTTT
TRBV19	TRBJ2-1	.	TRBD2	CASSSGRLGEQFF	TGTGCCAGTAGTAGCGGGAGATTGGGTGAGCAGTTCTTC
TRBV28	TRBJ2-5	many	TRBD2	CASRHYLFREDPEETQYF	TGTGCCAGCAGACATTATCTTTTCCGGGAGGACCCAGAAGAGACCCAGTACTTC
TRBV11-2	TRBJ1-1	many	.	CASSEDRPTEAFF	TGTGCCAGCAGCGAAGACAGGCCCACTGAAGCTTTCTTT
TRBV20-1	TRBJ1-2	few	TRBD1	CSARLNRGLYGYTF	TGCAGTGCTAGACTTAACAGGGGGCTCTATGGCTACACCTTC
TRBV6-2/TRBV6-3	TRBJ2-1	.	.	CASSYSIYNEQFF	TGTGCCAGCAGTTACTCGATCTACAATGAGCAGTTCTTC
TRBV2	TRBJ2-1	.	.	CASRVTGGEWNEQFF	TGTGCCAGCAGGGTAACCGGCGGGGAGTGGAATGAGCAGTTCTTC
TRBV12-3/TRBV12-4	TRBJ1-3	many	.	CASSFQGGNTIYF	TGTGCCAGCAGTTTTCAGGGGGGAAACACCATATATTTT